This is a list of T cell receptor beta chains from one sample in a study of blood T cell repertoires in COVID-19. Clones were read by immunoSEQ multiplex PCR, and TCRdb kept only the in-frame ones, dropping some. The table includes 650,000 to 800,000 clones, more than 80% detected once. Sequencing was done on a sample of peripheral blood. The receptors were sampled from a woman aged 18-30 years with acute or convalescent COVID-19. Both conserved end residues are trimmed from each CDR3.

V gene	CDR3 protein
TRBV30	AWTGENTGELF
TRBV15	ATSSSDRAQNTEAF
TRBV7-2	ASSLTREGYEQY
TRBV7-3	ASSFQGGTEAF
TRBV5-1	ASSSGDRASYNSPLH
TRBV2	ASSELGQGNSPLH
TRBV6-2/TRBV6-3	ASSYRTDNTGELF
TRBV9	ASSDETNTGELF
TRBV7-8	ASSLNRLGQGKGEQF
TRBV24-1	ATSASGQVNEQF
TRBV7-2	ASSSGLGYNEQF
TRBV6-4	ASSEDNRGLGNTEAF
TRBV4-3	ASSQDPGKLYGYT
TRBV18	ASSPLSWTGDSYGYT
TRBV11-3	ASSLGTSGSNEQF